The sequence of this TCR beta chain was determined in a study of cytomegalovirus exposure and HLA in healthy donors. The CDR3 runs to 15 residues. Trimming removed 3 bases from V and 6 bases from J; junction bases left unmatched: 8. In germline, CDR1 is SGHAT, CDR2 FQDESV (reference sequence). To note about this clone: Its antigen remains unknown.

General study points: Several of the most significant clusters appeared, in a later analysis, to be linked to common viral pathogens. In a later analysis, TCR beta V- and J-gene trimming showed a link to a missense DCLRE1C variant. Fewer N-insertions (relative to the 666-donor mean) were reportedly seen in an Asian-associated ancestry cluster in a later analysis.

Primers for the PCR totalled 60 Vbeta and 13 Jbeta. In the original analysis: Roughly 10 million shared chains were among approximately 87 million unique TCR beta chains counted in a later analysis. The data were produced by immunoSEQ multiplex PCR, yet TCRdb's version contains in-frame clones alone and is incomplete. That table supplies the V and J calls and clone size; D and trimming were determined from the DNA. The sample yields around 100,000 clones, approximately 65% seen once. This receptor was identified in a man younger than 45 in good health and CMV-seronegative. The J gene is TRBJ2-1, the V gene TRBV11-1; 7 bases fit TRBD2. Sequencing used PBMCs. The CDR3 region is CASSFSPLAVNEQFF. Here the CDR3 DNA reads TGTGCCAGCAGCTTCTCCCCGCTAGCGGTCAATGAGCAGTTCTTC.